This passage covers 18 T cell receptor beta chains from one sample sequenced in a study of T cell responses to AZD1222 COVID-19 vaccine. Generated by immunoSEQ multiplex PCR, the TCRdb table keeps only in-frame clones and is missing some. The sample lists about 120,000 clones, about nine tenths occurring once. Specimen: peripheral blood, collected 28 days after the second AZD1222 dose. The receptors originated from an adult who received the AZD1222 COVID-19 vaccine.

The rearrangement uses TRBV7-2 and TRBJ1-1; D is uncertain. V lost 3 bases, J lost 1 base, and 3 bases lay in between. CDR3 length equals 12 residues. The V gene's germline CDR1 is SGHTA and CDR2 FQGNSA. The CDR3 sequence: CASSFRNTEAFF. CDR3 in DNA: TGTGCCAGCAGCTTCCGGAACACTGAAGCTTTCTTT.

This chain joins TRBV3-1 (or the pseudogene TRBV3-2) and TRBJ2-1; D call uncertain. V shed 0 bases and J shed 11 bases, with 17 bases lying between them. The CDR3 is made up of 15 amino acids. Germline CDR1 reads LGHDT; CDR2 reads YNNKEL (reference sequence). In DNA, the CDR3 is TGTGCCAGCAGCCAAGAAAATCGGCAGGCCCAAAAGCAGTTCTTC. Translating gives CASSQENRQAQKQFF.

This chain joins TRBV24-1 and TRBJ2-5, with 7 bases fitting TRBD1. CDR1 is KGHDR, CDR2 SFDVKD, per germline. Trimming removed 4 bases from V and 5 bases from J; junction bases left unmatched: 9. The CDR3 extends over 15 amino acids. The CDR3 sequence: CATSDRDRVGETQYF. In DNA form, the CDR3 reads TGTGCCACCAGTGACCGTGACAGGGTGGGGGAGACCCAGTACTTC.

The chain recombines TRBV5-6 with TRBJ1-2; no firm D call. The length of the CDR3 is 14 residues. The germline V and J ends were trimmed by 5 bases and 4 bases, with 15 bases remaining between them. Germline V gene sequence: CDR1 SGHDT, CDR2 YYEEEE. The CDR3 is CASSSTGVVYGYTF. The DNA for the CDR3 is TGTGCCAGCAGTTCAACTGGGGTCGTCTATGGCTACACCTTC.

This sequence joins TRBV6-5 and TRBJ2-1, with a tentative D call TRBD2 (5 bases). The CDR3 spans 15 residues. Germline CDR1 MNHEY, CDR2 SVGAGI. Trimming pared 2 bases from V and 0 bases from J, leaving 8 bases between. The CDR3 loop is CASSYGGSSYNEQFF. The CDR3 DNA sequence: TGTGCCAGCAGTTACGGTGGGAGCTCCTACAATGAGCAGTTCTTC.

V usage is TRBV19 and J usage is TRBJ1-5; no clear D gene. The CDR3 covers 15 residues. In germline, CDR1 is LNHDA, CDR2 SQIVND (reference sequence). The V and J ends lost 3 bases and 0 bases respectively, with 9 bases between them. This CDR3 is CASSMDLYSNQPQHF. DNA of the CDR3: TGTGCCAGTAGTATGGACCTTTATAGCAATCAGCCCCAGCATTTT.

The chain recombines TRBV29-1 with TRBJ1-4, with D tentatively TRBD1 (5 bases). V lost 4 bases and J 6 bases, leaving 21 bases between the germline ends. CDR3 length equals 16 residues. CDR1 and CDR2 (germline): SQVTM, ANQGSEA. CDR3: CSVVVREGIGDEKLFF. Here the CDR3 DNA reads TGCAGCGTTGTAGTCAGGGAAGGGATAGGTGATGAAAAACTGTTTTTT. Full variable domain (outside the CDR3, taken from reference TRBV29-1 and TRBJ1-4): SAVISQKPSRDICQRGTSLTIQCQVDSQVTMMFWYRQQPGQSLTLIATANQGSEATYESGFVIDKFPISRPNLTFSTLTVSNMSPEDSSIYLCSVVVREGIGDEKLFFGSGTQLSVL.

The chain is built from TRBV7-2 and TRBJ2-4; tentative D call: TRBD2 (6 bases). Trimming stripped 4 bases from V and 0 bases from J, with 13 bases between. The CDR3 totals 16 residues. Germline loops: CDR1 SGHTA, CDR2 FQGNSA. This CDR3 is CASSYSGGPAKNIQYF. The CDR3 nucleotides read TGTGCCAGCAGCTATAGCGGCGGACCAGCCAAAAACATTCAGTACTTC.

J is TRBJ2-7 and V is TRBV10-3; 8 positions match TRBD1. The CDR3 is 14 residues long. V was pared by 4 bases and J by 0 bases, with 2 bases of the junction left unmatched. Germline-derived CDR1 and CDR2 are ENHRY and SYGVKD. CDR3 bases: TGTGCCATCAGTGGGACAGGGAGCTCCTACGAGCAGTACTTC. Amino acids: CAISGTGSSYEQYF.

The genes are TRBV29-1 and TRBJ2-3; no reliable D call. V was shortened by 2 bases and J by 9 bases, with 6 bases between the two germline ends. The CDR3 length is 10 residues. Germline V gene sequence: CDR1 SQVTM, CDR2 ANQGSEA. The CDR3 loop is CSVEWGTQYF. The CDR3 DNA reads TGCAGCGTTGAATGGGGAACGCAGTATTTT.

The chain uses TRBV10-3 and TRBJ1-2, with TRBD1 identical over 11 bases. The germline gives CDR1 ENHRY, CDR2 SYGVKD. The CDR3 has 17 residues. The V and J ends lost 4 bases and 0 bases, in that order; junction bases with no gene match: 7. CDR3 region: CAISARTGGPSNYGYTF. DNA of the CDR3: TGTGCCATCAGTGCAAGGACAGGGGGCCCCTCTAACTATGGCTACACCTTC.

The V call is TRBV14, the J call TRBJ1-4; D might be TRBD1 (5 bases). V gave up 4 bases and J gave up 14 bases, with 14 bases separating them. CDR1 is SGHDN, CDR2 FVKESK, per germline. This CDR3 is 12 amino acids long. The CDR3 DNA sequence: TGTGCCAGCAGCCCATGGGGGGTAAAGCTGTTTTTT. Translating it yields CASSPWGVKLFF.

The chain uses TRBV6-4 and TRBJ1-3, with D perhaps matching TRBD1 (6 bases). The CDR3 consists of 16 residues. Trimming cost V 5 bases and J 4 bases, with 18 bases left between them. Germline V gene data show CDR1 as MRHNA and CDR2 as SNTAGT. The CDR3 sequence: CASSTPDSDKGNTIYF. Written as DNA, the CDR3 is TGTGCCAGCAGTACCCCGGACAGTGACAAAGGAAACACCATATATTTT.

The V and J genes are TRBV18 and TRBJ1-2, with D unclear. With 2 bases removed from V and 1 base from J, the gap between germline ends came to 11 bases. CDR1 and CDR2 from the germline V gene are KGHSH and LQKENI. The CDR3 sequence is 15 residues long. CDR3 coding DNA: TGTGCCAGCTCACCAGTCAGCTTCTTTAACTATGGCTACACCTTC. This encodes CASSPVSFFNYGYTF. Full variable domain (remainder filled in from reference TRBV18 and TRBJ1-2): NAGVMQNPRHLVRRRGQEARLRCSPMKGHSHVYWYRQLPEEGLKFMVYLQKENIIDESGMPKERFSAEFPKEGPSILRIQQVVRGDSAAYFCASSPVSFFNYGYTFGSGTRLTVV.

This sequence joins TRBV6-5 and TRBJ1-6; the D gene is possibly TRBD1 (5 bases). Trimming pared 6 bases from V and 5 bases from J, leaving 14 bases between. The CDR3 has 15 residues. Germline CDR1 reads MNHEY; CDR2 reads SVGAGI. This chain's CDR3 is CASRVPGGDNSPLHF. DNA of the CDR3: TGTGCCAGCAGGGTCCCGGGAGGGGATAATTCACCCCTCCACTTT.

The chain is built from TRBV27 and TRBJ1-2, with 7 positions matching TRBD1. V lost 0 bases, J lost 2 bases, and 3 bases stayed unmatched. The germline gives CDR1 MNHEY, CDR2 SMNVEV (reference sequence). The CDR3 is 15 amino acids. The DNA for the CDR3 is TGTGCCAGCAGTTTATCGGTACAGGGGAACTATGGCTACACCTTC. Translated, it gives CASSLSVQGNYGYTF.

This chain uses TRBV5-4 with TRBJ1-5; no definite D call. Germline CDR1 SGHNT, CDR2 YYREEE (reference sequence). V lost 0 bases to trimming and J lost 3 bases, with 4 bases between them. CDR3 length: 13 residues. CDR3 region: CASSLVPNQPQHF. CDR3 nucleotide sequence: TGTGCCAGCAGCTTGGTTCCCAATCAGCCCCAGCATTTT.

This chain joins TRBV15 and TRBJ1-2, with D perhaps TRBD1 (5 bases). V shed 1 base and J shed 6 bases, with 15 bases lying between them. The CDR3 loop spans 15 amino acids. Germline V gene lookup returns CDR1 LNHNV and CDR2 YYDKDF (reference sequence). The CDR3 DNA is TGTGCCACCAGCAGAGTTGCAGGGCGAGAGGATGGCTACACCTTC. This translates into CATSRVAGREDGYTF.